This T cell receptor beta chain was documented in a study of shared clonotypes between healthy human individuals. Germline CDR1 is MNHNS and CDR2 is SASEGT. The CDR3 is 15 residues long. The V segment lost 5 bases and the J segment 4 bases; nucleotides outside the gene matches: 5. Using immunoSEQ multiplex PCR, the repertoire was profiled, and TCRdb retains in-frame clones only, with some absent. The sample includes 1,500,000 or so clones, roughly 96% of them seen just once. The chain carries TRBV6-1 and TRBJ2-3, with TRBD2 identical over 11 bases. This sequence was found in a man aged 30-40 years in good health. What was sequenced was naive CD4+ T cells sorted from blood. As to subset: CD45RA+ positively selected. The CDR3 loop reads CASSTLAGAADTQYF. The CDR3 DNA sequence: TGTGCCAGCAGTACACTAGCGGGAGCCGCAGATACGCAGTATTTT.